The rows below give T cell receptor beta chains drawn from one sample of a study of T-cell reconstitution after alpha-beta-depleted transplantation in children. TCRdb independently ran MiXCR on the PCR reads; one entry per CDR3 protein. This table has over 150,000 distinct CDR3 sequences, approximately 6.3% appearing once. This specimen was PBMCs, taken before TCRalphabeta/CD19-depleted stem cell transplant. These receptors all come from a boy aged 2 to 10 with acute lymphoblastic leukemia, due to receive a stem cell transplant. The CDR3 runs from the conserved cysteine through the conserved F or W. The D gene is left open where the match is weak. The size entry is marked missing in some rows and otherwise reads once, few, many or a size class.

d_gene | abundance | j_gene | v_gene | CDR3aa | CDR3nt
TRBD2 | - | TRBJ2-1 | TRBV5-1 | CASSGGAGSGSSYNEQFF | TGCGCCAGCAGCGGGGGGGCGGGGAGCGGGAGCTCCTACAATGAGCAGTTCTTC
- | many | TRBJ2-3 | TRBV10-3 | CAIRSQGNTDTQYF | TGTGCCATCAGGAGTCAGGGGAACACAGATACGCAGTATTTT
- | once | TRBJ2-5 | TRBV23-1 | CASSQVGTKETQYF | TGCGCCAGCAGTCAAGTTGGGACAAAAGAGACCCAGTACTTC
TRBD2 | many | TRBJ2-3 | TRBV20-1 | CSATRGLGGTDTQYF | TGCAGTGCTACCCGGGGACTAGGAGGCACAGATACGCAGTATTTT
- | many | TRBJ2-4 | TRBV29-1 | CSVEDPFPGQNIQYF | TGCAGCGTTGAGGACCCATTCCCGGGGCAAAACATTCAGTACTTC
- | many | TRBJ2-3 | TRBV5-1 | CARVTGPGQEFAVRTTDTQYF | TGCGCCAGGGTCACGGGCCCAGGGCAGGAGTTCGCTGTAAGAACCACAGATACGCAGTATTTT
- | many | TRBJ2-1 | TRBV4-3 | CASSQAVGGPPRNEQFF | TGCGCCAGCAGCCAAGCGGTGGGGGGACCCCCTAGGAATGAGCAGTTCTTC
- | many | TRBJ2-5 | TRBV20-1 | CSARPEKETQYF | TGCAGTGCTAGGCCGGAAAAAGAGACCCAGTACTTC
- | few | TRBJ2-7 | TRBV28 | CATSNGAGYEQYF | TGTGCCACCTCGAATGGGGCGGGCTACGAGCAGTACTTC
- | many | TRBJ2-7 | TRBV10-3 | CAISETTYEQYF | TGTGCCATCAGTGAGACAACCTACGAGCAGTACTTC
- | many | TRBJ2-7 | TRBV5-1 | CASSRDSYEQYF | TGTGCCAGCAGCCGGGACTCCTACGAGCAGTACTTC
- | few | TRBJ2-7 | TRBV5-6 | CASLRQGSYEQYF | TGTGCCAGCCTGAGGCAGGGATCCTACGAGCAGTACTTC
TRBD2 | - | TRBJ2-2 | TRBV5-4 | CASSLAGTSGGARTGELFF | TGTGCCAGCAGCTTGGCCGGGACTAGCGGGGGGGCGAGGACCGGGGAGCTGTTTTTT
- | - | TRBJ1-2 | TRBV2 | CASRNNGYTF | TGTGCCAGCAGAAACAATGGCTACACCTTC
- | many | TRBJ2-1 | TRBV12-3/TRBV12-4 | CASSVDVVSGNNEQFF | TGTGCCAGCAGTGTAGACGTTGTTTCCGGCAACAATGAGCAGTTCTTC
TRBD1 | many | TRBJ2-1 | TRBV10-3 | CAISDRDRKYNEQFF | TGTGCCATCAGTGACCGGGACAGAAAGTACAATGAGCAGTTCTTC
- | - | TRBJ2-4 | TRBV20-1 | CSARQATRAKNIQYF | TGCAGTGCTAGACAGGCCACAAGAGCCAAAAACATTCAGTACTTC
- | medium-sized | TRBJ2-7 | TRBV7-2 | CASSLEDPDEQYF | TGTGCCAGCAGCTTAGAAGACCCCGACGAGCAGTACTTC
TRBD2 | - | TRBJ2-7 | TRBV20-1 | CSARESLAGGREQYF | TGCAGTGCTAGAGAATCACTAGCGGGGGGGCGGGAGCAGTACTTC
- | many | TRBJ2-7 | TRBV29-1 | CSVRAGFLEQYF | TGCAGCGTTAGGGCAGGGTTTCTCGAGCAGTACTTC
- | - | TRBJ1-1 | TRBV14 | CASTPWQANTEAFF | TGTGCCAGCACACCATGGCAGGCGAACACTGAAGCTTTCTTT
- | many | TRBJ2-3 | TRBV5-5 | CASSSGAGTDTQYF | TGTGCCAGCAGCTCGGGAGCGGGCACAGATACGCAGTATTTT
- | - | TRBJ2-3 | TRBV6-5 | CASSYPGVDTQYF | TGTGCCAGCAGTTACCCCGGGGTGGATACGCAGTATTTT
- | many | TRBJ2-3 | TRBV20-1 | CSASAWRGTSTDTQYF | TGCAGTGCTAGTGCATGGCGGGGCACTAGCACAGATACGCAGTATTTT
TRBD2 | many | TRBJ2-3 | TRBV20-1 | CSARETGRGGVYTQYF | TGCAGTGCTAGAGAGACAGGGCGGGGGGGCGTATATACGCAGTATTTT
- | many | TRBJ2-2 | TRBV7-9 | CASNDGSNTGELFF | TGTGCCAGCAATGACGGATCGAACACCGGGGAGCTGTTTTTT
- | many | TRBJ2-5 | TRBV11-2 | CASSAGGTQYF | TGTGCCAGCAGCGCCGGGGGGACCCAGTACTTC
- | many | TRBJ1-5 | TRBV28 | CASSSRGVNQPQHF | TGTGCCAGCAGTTCCCGCGGGGTGAATCAGCCCCAGCATTTT
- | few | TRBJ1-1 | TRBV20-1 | CSARGPGTPNTEAFF | TGCAGTGCTAGAGGTCCCGGGACACCGAACACTGAAGCTTTCTTT
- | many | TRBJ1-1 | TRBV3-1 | CASSQGQLNTEAFF | TGTGCCAGCAGCCAAGGGCAGCTGAACACTGAAGCTTTCTTT
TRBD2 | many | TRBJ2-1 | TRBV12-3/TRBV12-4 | CASSLRGGLNEQFF | TGTGCCAGCAGTTTACGGGGGGGTCTAAATGAGCAGTTCTTC
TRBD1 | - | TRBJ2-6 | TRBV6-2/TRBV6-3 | CASTYGAGQENSGANVLTF | TGTGCCAGCACCTATGGCGCGGGACAGGAAAACTCTGGGGCCAACGTCCTGACTTTC
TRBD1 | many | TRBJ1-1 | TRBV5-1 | CASSLGTGMNTEAFF | TGCGCCAGCAGCCTGGGGACAGGGATGAACACTGAAGCTTTCTTT
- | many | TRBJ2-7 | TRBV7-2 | CASSFLSYEQYF | TGTGCCAGCAGCTTCCTCTCCTACGAGCAGTACTTC
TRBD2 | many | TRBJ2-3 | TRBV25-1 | CASSEHGTSGTDTQYF | TGTGCCAGCAGTGAACACGGGACTAGCGGCACAGATACGCAGTATTTT
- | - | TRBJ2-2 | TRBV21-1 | CASSRLMGELFF | TGTGCCAGCAGCAGACTAATGGGGGAGCTGTTTTTT
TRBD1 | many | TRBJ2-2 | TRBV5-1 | CASRTGTGGPGELFF | TGCGCCAGCAGGACCGGGACAGGGGGACCCGGGGAGCTGTTTTTT
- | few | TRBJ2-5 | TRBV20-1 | CSARTGLMTETQYF | TGCAGTGCTAGGACGGGACTGATGACGGAGACCCAGTACTTC
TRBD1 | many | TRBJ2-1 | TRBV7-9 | CASSLVTGGQFF | TGTGCCAGCAGCTTAGTAACAGGGGGTCAGTTCTTC
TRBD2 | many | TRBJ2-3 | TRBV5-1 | CASSPYPGLPDTQYF | TGCGCCAGCAGCCCGTACCCGGGACTACCGGATACGCAGTATTTT
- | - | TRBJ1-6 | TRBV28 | CASRALSSYNSPLHF | TGTGCCAGCAGGGCCTTAAGCAGCTATAATTCACCCCTCCACTTT
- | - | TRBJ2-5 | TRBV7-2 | CASSLVAGIRETQYF | TGTGCCAGCAGTCTCGTCGCGGGGATCAGGGAGACCCAGTACTTC
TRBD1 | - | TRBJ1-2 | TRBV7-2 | CASSGMTGGYGYTF | TGTGCCAGCAGCGGGATGACAGGGGGCTATGGCTACACCTTC
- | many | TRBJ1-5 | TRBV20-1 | CSARGGGLDQPQHF | TGCAGTGCTAGAGGGGGAGGGCTGGATCAGCCCCAGCATTTT
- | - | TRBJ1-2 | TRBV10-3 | CAISGTDYGYTF | TGTGCCATCAGTGGGACAGACTATGGCTACACCTTC
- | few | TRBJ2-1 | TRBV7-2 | CASSLEQWQFF | TGTGCCAGCAGCTTAGAGCAGTGGCAGTTCTTC
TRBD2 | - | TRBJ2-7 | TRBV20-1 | CSAGLGNTHEQYF | TGCAGTGCCGGACTAGGGAATACCCACGAGCAGTACTTC
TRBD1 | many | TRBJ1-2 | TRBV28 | CASSQTGNYGYTF | TGTGCCAGCAGTCAGACAGGGAACTATGGCTACACCTTC
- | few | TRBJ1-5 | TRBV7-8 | CASSPYDQPQHF | TGTGCCAGCAGCCCCTACGATCAGCCCCAGCATTTT
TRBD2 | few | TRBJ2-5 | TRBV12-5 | CASAETSGTSRTQYF | TGTGCTAGTGCCGAGACTAGCGGGACGTCTAGGACCCAGTACTTC
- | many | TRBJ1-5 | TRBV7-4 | CASSVRGWCSNQPQHF | TGTGCCAGCAGCGTCCGCGGGTGGTGTAGCAATCAGCCCCAGCATTTT
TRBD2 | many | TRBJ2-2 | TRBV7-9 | CASSLAGPGELFF | TGTGCCAGCAGTCTAGCGGGCCCCGGGGAGCTGTTTTTT
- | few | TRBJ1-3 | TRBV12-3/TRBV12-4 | CASSLPGTGNTIYF | TGTGCCAGCAGTTTACCCGGGACCGGAAACACCATATATTTT
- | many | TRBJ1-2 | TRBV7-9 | CASSLDPQGYTF | TGTGCCAGCAGCTTAGATCCCCAAGGCTACACCTTC
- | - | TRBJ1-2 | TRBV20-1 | CSAREPKRDSYGYTF | TGCAGTGCTAGAGAACCAAAGCGGGACTCTTATGGCTACACCTTC